Following are 6 T cell receptor beta chains from one sample sequenced in a study of T cells expressing NK-cell markers. TCRdb reprocessed the 5' RACE reads and reports one entry per CDR3 protein, with no DNA. In total, the table holds about 440,000 distinct CDR3 sequences. The sample consisted of blood T cells: a sorted CD56 or NKG2C T cell subset, CD4+ or CD8+ T cells, or bulk PBMC T cells (not recorded which). The source is a woman aged 18-70 years in good health.

V gene TRBV7-8 combines with J gene TRBJ1-1; without DNA, the TCRdb call of TRBD1 cannot be checked. Germline lookup yields CDR1 SGHVS and CDR2 FQNEAQ. This CDR3 contains 15 residues. The CDR3 spells CASSLTGEGYTEAFF. The whole variable domain, filled in from reference TRBV7-8 and TRBJ1-1, reads GAGVSQSPRYKVAKRGQDVALRCDPISGHVSLFWYQQALGQGPEFLTYFQNEAQLDKSGLPSDRFFAERPEGSVSTLKIQRTQQEDSAVYLCASSLTGEGYTEAFFGQGTRLTVV.

V gene TRBV10-3 combines with J gene TRBJ2-5; TCRdb selects TRBD1, and the lack of DNA leaves this call unchecked. The CDR3 is 13 amino acids. Per the germline V gene, CDR1 is ENHRY and CDR2 is SYGVKD. CDR3 sequence: CAIKTGWGETQYF.

The rearrangement links TRBV25-1 to TRBJ2-1; the TCRdb D gene call, TRBD2, has no DNA to confirm it. Germline V lookup: CDR1 MGHDK, CDR2 SYGVNS. This CDR3 has 16 amino acids. CDR3 amino acids: CASGLADFSSYNEQFF.

The chain combines TRBV6-1 with TRBJ2-5; as DNA is missing, the TRBD2 call by TCRdb cannot be tested. From germline, CDR1 is MNHNS and CDR2 SASEGT. The CDR3 has 14 residues. The CDR3 here is CASTNDGTSETQYF.

The V and J genes are TRBV20-1 and TRBJ2-7; TCRdb reports TRBD2, a call that lacks DNA to check it against. The CDR3 is 14 amino acids. Germline CDR1 DFQATT, CDR2 SNEGSKA (reference sequence). The CDR3 loop reads CSARRAGGPYEQYF.

This chain uses TRBV4-3 with TRBJ2-5; lacking DNA, the TRBD1 call made by TCRdb goes unchecked. The CDR3 spans 16 residues. Per the germline V gene, CDR1 is LGHNA and CDR2 is YSLEER. CDR3 protein: CASSQGDRENGETQYF.